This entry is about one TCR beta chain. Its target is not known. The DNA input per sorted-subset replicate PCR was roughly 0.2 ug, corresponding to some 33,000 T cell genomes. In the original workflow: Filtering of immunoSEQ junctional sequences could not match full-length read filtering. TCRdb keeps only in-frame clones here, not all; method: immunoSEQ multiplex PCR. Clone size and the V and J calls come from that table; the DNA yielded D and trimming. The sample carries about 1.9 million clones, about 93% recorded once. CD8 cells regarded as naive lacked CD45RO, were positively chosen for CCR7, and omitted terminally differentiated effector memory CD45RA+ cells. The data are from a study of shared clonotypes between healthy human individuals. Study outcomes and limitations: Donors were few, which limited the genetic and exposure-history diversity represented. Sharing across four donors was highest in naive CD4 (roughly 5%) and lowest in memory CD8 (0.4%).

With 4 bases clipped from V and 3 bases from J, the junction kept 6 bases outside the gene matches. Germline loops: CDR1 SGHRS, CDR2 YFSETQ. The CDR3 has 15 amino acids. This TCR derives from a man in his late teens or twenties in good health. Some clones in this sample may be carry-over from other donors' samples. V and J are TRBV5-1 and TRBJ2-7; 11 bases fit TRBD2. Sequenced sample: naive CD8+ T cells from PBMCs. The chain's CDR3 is CASSQTGTSGYEQYF. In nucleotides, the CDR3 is TGCGCCAGCAGCCAGACCGGGACTAGCGGCTACGAGCAGTACTTC.